This T cell receptor beta chain comes out of a study of blood T cell repertoires in COVID-19 (TCRdb year 2020). Regarding the complete study: The collaborator samples originated in the United States, Italy and Spain and spanned the acute and convalescent phases of COVID-19. Samples came from the ongoing ImmuneRACE study (first 160 participants) plus 1,254 subjects from 6 global collaborators. A de-identified subject ID, COVID-19 status, age in years and sex were almost always included in the sample metadata. The material from the prospective study consisted of cDNA or gDNA derived from T cells, B-cell-depleted T cells, or PBMCs. The dataset comprised deeply sampled blood TCRbeta repertoires from subjects exposed to, actively infected with, or recovered from COVID-19. The repertoires were released in a freely available public database meant as a resource for research on the immune response to SARS-CoV-2. HLA class I and class II types, where available, came from metadata supplied by the sample provider rather than from assay-based typing. Points the paper makes about the study in general: The quantity of clinical and demographic metadata differed by source and by participant and was supplied without curation.

Enrolling through a virtual design, the prospective study's participants ranged in age from roughly 18 to 95 years and lived across 20 to 30 United States geographic areas. Cohort assignment in the prospective study relied on participant-reported clinical history from a screening survey and a study questionnaire. For ImmuneRACE Cohort 3, a participant was defined as recovered based on two consecutive negative NP/OP PCR tests, clearance by a healthcare professional, or resolution of symptoms. Mobile phlebotomists in the prospective study collected whole blood, serum and a nasopharyngeal or oropharyngeal swab from every participant. Over a roughly 2-month period, participants in the prospective study had the option of providing additional blood draws and questionnaires. Prospective study blood samples were shipped either frozen or at room temperature before DNA extraction. The CDR3 goes from the cysteine to the phenylalanine over 13 residues. The DNA shown is the 39-base CDR3, in frame from base 1. The germline V gene supplies CDR1 SGHTA and CDR2 FQGNSA. At the junction V is shortened by 0 bases and J by 8 bases, with 10 bases in between.

Details on this clone: Its antigen has not been determined. Within one base of it there is no much larger clone, and no base qualities were kept.

TCRbeta CDR3 regions were amplified from genomic DNA by means of the immunoSEQ Assay, a bias-controlled multiplex PCR. In the original analysis: The number of nucleated cells in each sample was estimated by amplification of reference gene primers within the assay. To quantify the absolute abundance of each unique TCRbeta CDR3 rearrangement, sequence reads were collapsed and filtered. Productive Simpson clonality was computed per sample as the square root of Simpson's diversity index over productive rearrangements. Imported from immuneACCESS, the table was reduced by TCRdb to in-frame sequences with V and J called. These copies leave out some clones; in studies compared against another copy, an unresolved V gene accounts for under half, and the cause of the remainder is not known. The V and J calls and clone size were taken over from that table, and D and trimming were inferred from the DNA. Here the sample has a few hundred thousand clones; 80% to 90% occur a single time. Around 1% of the sample is in the top ten clones.

Sequences were obtained from PBMCs or T cells enriched from blood (not recorded which). This TCR came from a man aged 18-30 years who had recovered from COVID-19. Recombination linked TRBV7-2 to TRBJ1-2; there is no confident call for the D gene. The nucleotides read TGTGCCAGCAGCTTAGCGGGCCAGGCGGGCTACACCTTC. Its protein product is CASSLAGQAGYTF.